The clone carrying this T cell receptor beta chain was recorded once. V was pared by 6 bases and J by 7 bases, with 2 bases of the junction left unmatched. This CDR3 spans 11 amino acids. Method: immunoSEQ multiplex PCR; TCRdb's copy keeps in-frame clones and lacks some. The table includes fewer than 250,000 clones, approximately 90% detected once. The sample is drawn from a study of blood T cell repertoires in COVID-19. The Seattle patients, enrolled during active infection, were followed longitudinally. Sequencing used peripheral blood. The TCR originated in a man aged 50 to 60 with COVID-19, enrolled during active disease. The rearrangement uses TRBV12-3 or TRBV12-4 and TRBJ1-1; 7 bases align to TRBD1. The CDR3 loop is CASSQGVEAFF. The CDR3 DNA reads TGTGCCAGCAGCCAGGGGGTTGAAGCTTTCTTT.